These 26 T cell receptor beta chains were all obtained from the same sample, sequenced in a study of blood T cell repertoires in COVID-19. Assay used: immunoSEQ multiplex PCR; TCRdb lists only in-frame clones, some missing. The sample consists of some 100,000 clones, 80% to 95% of them appearing once. The sample consisted of peripheral blood. All receptors derive from a man aged 60-69 years with acute or convalescent COVID-19.

The chain uses TRBV15 and TRBJ1-2, with D possibly matching TRBD1 (6 bases). The germline V and J ends were trimmed by 0 bases and 4 bases, with 9 bases remaining between them. From germline, CDR1 is LNHNV and CDR2 YYDKDF (reference sequence). The CDR3 covers 14 residues. The CDR3 DNA reads TGTGCCACCAGCAGAGATCGGACAGTCTATGGCTACACCTTC. As protein: CATSRDRTVYGYTF.

The chain uses TRBV27 and TRBJ2-1; 8 nucleotides line up with TRBD1. Losses at the gene ends were 5 bases for V and 3 bases for J; bases not matched to a gene: 9. Germline CDR1 MNHEY, CDR2 SMNVEV (reference sequence). The CDR3 spans 16 residues. CDR3 protein: CASSPKGTGVYNEQFF. CDR3 nucleotides: TGTGCCAGCAGTCCAAAAGGGACAGGAGTCTACAATGAGCAGTTCTTC.

V usage is TRBV4-2 and J usage is TRBJ2-3, with 7 bases that match TRBD2. The CDR3 runs 14 residues. Germline V CDR1 and CDR2: LGHNA, YNFKEQ. The J segment lost 2 bases and the V segment lost 4 bases, leaving 3 bases of the junction unmatched. This chain's CDR3 is CASSRGLDTDTQYF. CDR3 in DNA: TGTGCCAGCAGCCGTGGACTAGACACAGATACGCAGTATTTT.

This rearrangement joins TRBV30 to TRBJ2-3, with D tentatively TRBD2 (5 bases). The germline CDR1 and CDR2 sequences are GTSNPN and SVGIG (reference sequence). The germline V and J ends were trimmed by 4 bases and 2 bases, with 16 bases remaining between them. The CDR3 spans 15 residues. The CDR3 reads CAWNPTGSPTDTQYF. Here the CDR3 DNA reads TGTGCCTGGAACCCCACGGGGAGTCCCACAGATACGCAGTATTTT.

The chain uses TRBV11-2 and TRBJ1-1; D gene unclear. The germline gives CDR1 SGHAT, CDR2 FQNNGV. With 2 bases removed from V and 0 bases from J, the gap between germline ends came to 19 bases. This CDR3 comprises 18 residues. CDR3 in amino acids: CASSLRLSSDFMNTEAFF. CDR3 coding DNA: TGTGCCAGCAGCTTACGGTTATCCTCGGACTTCATGAACACTGAAGCTTTCTTT.

The rearrangement links TRBV7-9 to TRBJ1-5; tentatively, D is TRBD1 (6 bases). V was clipped by 1 base and J by 1 base, with 14 bases between them. Germline-derived CDR1 and CDR2 are SEHNR and FQNEAQ (reference sequence). The length of the CDR3 is 17 residues. The CDR3 spells CASSLVMTGGSNQPQHF. The CDR3 DNA sequence: TGTGCCAGCAGCTTAGTTATGACAGGTGGCAGCAATCAGCCCCAGCATTTT.

The gene calls are TRBV11-2 and TRBJ2-7; 10 positions match TRBD1. V lost 1 base to trimming and J lost 9 bases; unmatched junction nucleotides: 6. CDR1 is SGHAT and CDR2 is FQNNGV in the germline V gene. The CDR3 has 14 residues. The chain's CDR3 is CASSLAGQGFGQYF. CDR3 bases: TGTGCCAGCAGCTTAGCGGGACAGGGGTTCGGGCAGTACTTC. The whole variable domain, filled in from reference TRBV11-2 and TRBJ2-7, reads EAGVAQSPRYKIIEKRQSVAFWCNPISGHATLYWYQQILGQGPKLLIQFQNNGVVDDSQLPKDRFSAERLKGVDSTLKIQPAKLEDSAVYLCASSLAGQGFGQYFGPGTRLTVT.

This chain connects TRBV18 to TRBJ1-1; no clear D. V lost 5 bases, J lost 1 base, and 8 bases lay in between. Per germline, CDR1 KGHSH and CDR2 LQKENI. This CDR3 is 13 amino acids long. CDR3 DNA sequence: TGTGCCAGCTCATCCCGAGCGAACACTGAAGCTTTCTTT. Translating gives CASSSRANTEAFF.

V and J are TRBV9 and TRBJ1-1, with 8 bases lining up with TRBD1. V shed 0 bases, J shed 1 base, and the junction held 2 bases outside the gene matches. Germline V gives CDR1 SGDLS, CDR2 YYNGEE. The CDR3 length is 15 residues. The CDR3: CASSVGGTGNTEAFF. DNA of the CDR3: TGTGCCAGCAGCGTAGGGGGGACAGGGAACACTGAAGCTTTCTTT.

Here the CDR3 reads CASSSGQGRTSPLHF. The CDR3, as DNA: TGTGCCAGTAGTTCTGGACAGGGGAGGACTTCACCCCTCCACTTT. V gene TRBV19 combines with J gene TRBJ1-6; 9 bases map to TRBD1. The CDR3 is made up of 15 amino acids. The V gene's germline CDR1 is LNHDA and CDR2 SQIVND (reference sequence). The V and J ends lost 5 bases and 9 bases, in that order; junction bases with no gene match: 8.

The chain is built from TRBV2 and TRBJ1-2; the D gene is possibly TRBD1 (5 bases). Trimming left V 4 bases short and J 2 bases short, with 11 bases between. Germline V gene lookup returns CDR1 SNHLY and CDR2 FYNNEI. The CDR3 sequence is 14 residues long. CDR3 loop: CASSGRGTNYGYTF. As DNA, the CDR3 is TGTGCCAGCAGTGGTCGGGGGACCAACTATGGCTACACCTTC.

The V call is TRBV3-1 (or the pseudogene TRBV3-2), the J call TRBJ2-2; maybe TRBD2 (5 bases). The CDR3 runs to 14 residues. Germline V gene data show CDR1 as LGHDT and CDR2 as YNNKEL (reference sequence). The V and J ends lost 4 bases and 1 base respectively, with 7 bases between them. Here the CDR3 reads CASSPGGNTGELFF. In nucleotides, the CDR3 is TGTGCCAGCAGCCCCGGAGGGAACACCGGGGAGCTGTTTTTT.

The CDR3 region has the DNA TGTGCCAGCAGCCTTTATGATTGGGGCCCCATGAACACTGAAGCTTTCTTT. It is translated as CASSLYDWGPMNTEAFF. The genes are TRBV14 and TRBJ1-1, with a tentative D call TRBD1 (5 bases). The CDR3 is 17 amino acids. With 4 bases removed from V and 0 bases from J, the gap between germline ends came to 18 bases. From germline, CDR1 is SGHDN and CDR2 FVKESK.

This chain connects TRBV5-1 to TRBJ1-2; a possible D gene is TRBD1 (5 bases). The CDR3 contains 14 residues. V lost 3 bases to trimming and J lost 2 bases, with 11 bases between them. CDR1 SGHRS and CDR2 YFSETQ come from the germline V gene. The CDR3 here is CASSSPPGNYGYTF. CDR3 bases: TGCGCCAGCAGCTCACCCCCAGGGAACTATGGCTACACCTTC.

The chain is built from TRBV20-1 and TRBJ1-4, with 8 bases fitting TRBD1. CDR1 and CDR2 from the germline V gene are DFQATT and SNEGSKA (reference sequence). The CDR3 loop spans 14 amino acids. Losses at the gene ends were 3 bases for V and 8 bases for J; bases not matched to a gene: 8. This chain's CDR3 is CSASPGQAGEKLFF. CDR3 DNA sequence: TGCAGTGCTAGTCCGGGACAGGCAGGGGAAAAACTGTTTTTT.

The count of this clone is one. J is TRBJ1-3 and V is TRBV30; D remains unclear. The germline V and J ends were trimmed by 5 bases and 6 bases, with 14 bases remaining between them. Germline V CDR1 and CDR2: GTSNPN, SVGIG (reference sequence). CDR3 length equals 13 residues. In nucleotides, the CDR3 is TGTGCCTGGCTCGGAGGGTGGGAAAACACCATATATTTT. Amino acid sequence: CAWLGGWENTIYF.

V usage is TRBV5-4 and J usage is TRBJ1-2; TRBD1 aligns across 7 bases. With V trimmed by 0 bases and J by 2 bases, 1 base remained unmatched. Germline V gene lookup returns CDR1 SGHNT and CDR2 YYREEE (reference sequence). The CDR3 length is 14 residues. The DNA for the CDR3 is TGTGCCAGCAGCTTGGGACAGGGAAACTATGGCTACACCTTC. This gives the protein CASSLGQGNYGYTF. The variable domain in full, with the rest retrieved from reference TRBV5-4 and TRBJ1-2, is ETGVTQSPTHLIKTRGQQVTLRCSSQSGHNTVSWYQQALGQGPQFIFQYYREEENGRGNFPPRFSGLQFPNYSSELNVNALELDDSALYLCASSLGQGNYGYTFGSGTRLTVV.

The sample holds a few counts of this clone. J is TRBJ1-2 and V is TRBV6-5; 8 bases fit TRBD1. The CDR3 spans 14 residues. Germline CDR1 reads MNHEY; CDR2 reads SVGAGI. The V gene end was trimmed by 8 bases and the J gene end by 7 bases; junction bases not matched to a gene: 12. CDR3 region: CASPPTTGAVGYTF. CDR3 DNA: TGTGCCAGCCCTCCTACGACAGGGGCGGTTGGCTACACCTTC.

The sample holds one count of this clone. The rearrangement links TRBV6-5 to TRBJ2-1, with 11 nucleotides matching TRBD2. Germline V gene data show CDR1 as MNHEY and CDR2 as SVGAGI. The CDR3 contains 14 residues. Unmatched junction bases numbered 7, after V lost 7 bases and J lost 8 bases. The CDR3 here is CASITSGRVYEQFF. Here the CDR3 DNA reads TGTGCCAGCATTACTAGCGGGAGAGTCTATGAGCAGTTCTTC.

The rearrangement links TRBV29-1 to TRBJ2-3, with TRBD1 as a possible D gene (5 bases). CDR3 length: 15 amino acids. In germline, CDR1 is SQVTM, CDR2 ANQGSEA. Trimming pared 1 base from V and 5 bases from J, leaving 16 bases between. DNA of the CDR3: TGCAGCGTTGAAGGAGGCCAGGGCGAATTAGATACGCAGTATTTT. It translates to CSVEGGQGELDTQYF.

The chain has TRBV27 and TRBJ2-7; D is unclear. The CDR3 consists of 13 residues. Germline loops: CDR1 MNHEY, CDR2 SMNVEV (reference sequence). V lost 1 base, J lost 7 bases, and 11 bases lay in between. The CDR3 spells CASSLYPKLEQYF. In nucleotides, the CDR3 is TGTGCCAGCAGTTTATATCCTAAGCTGGAGCAGTACTTC.

CDR3 DNA: TGTGCCAGCAGCCGCGGGACTCCCCCGTACAATGAGCAGTTCTTC. This gives the protein CASSRGTPPYNEQFF. This chain uses TRBV6-2 or TRBV6-3 with TRBJ2-1, with D tentatively TRBD2 (6 bases). This CDR3 has 15 residues. Looked up from germline, CDR1 is MNHEY and CDR2 is SVGEGT. V shed 6 bases and J shed 4 bases, with 16 bases lying between them.

DNA of the CDR3: TGTGCCAGCAGCCGCTTTGGGGGACAGCAATATGGCTACACCTTC. As protein: CASSRFGGQQYGYTF. The chain carries TRBV7-9 and TRBJ1-2, with 7 nucleotides matching TRBD1. J was trimmed by 5 bases and V by 5 bases; bases with no gene match: 11. The germline V gene has CDR1 SEHNR and CDR2 FQNEAQ (reference sequence). The CDR3 runs 15 residues. The full variable domain, rest sourced from reference TRBV7-9 and TRBJ1-2, is DTGVSQNPRHKITKRGQNVTFRCDPISEHNRLYWYRQTLGQGPEFLTYFQNEAQLEKSRLLSDRFSAERPKGSFSTLEIQRTEQGDSAMYLCASSRFGGQQYGYTFGSGTRLTVV.

The V call is TRBV7-9, the J call TRBJ2-1, with 12 nucleotides matching TRBD2. This CDR3 has 16 residues. Germline-derived CDR1 and CDR2 are SEHNR and FQNEAQ (reference sequence). V lost 5 bases to trimming and J lost 7 bases; unmatched junction nucleotides: 9. This CDR3 reads CASSNARGTSGNEQFF. The CDR3 DNA follows: TGTGCCAGCAGCAACGCCCGGGGGACTAGCGGGAATGAGCAGTTCTTC.

The V gene is TRBV10-3, the J gene TRBJ2-1; 15 bases map to TRBD2. The germline V gene has CDR1 ENHRY and CDR2 SYGVKD. The CDR3 contains 17 residues. The J segment lost 8 bases and the V segment lost 0 bases, leaving 5 bases of the junction unmatched. For the CDR3, the DNA is TGTGCCATCAGTGAGTCGGGACTAGCGGGAGGCGGGGATGAGCAGTTCTTC. Encoded protein: CAISESGLAGGGDEQFF.

The V call is TRBV9, the J call TRBJ2-1; the match to TRBD2 covers 10 bases. Germline CDR1 reads SGDLS; CDR2 reads YYNGEE. The V segment lost 2 bases and the J segment 8 bases; nucleotides outside the gene matches: 7. The CDR3 has 15 amino acids. As DNA, the CDR3 is TGTGCCAGCAGCGTCCCTAGCGGGAGTTTGGATGAGCAGTTCTTC. Translating gives CASSVPSGSLDEQFF.